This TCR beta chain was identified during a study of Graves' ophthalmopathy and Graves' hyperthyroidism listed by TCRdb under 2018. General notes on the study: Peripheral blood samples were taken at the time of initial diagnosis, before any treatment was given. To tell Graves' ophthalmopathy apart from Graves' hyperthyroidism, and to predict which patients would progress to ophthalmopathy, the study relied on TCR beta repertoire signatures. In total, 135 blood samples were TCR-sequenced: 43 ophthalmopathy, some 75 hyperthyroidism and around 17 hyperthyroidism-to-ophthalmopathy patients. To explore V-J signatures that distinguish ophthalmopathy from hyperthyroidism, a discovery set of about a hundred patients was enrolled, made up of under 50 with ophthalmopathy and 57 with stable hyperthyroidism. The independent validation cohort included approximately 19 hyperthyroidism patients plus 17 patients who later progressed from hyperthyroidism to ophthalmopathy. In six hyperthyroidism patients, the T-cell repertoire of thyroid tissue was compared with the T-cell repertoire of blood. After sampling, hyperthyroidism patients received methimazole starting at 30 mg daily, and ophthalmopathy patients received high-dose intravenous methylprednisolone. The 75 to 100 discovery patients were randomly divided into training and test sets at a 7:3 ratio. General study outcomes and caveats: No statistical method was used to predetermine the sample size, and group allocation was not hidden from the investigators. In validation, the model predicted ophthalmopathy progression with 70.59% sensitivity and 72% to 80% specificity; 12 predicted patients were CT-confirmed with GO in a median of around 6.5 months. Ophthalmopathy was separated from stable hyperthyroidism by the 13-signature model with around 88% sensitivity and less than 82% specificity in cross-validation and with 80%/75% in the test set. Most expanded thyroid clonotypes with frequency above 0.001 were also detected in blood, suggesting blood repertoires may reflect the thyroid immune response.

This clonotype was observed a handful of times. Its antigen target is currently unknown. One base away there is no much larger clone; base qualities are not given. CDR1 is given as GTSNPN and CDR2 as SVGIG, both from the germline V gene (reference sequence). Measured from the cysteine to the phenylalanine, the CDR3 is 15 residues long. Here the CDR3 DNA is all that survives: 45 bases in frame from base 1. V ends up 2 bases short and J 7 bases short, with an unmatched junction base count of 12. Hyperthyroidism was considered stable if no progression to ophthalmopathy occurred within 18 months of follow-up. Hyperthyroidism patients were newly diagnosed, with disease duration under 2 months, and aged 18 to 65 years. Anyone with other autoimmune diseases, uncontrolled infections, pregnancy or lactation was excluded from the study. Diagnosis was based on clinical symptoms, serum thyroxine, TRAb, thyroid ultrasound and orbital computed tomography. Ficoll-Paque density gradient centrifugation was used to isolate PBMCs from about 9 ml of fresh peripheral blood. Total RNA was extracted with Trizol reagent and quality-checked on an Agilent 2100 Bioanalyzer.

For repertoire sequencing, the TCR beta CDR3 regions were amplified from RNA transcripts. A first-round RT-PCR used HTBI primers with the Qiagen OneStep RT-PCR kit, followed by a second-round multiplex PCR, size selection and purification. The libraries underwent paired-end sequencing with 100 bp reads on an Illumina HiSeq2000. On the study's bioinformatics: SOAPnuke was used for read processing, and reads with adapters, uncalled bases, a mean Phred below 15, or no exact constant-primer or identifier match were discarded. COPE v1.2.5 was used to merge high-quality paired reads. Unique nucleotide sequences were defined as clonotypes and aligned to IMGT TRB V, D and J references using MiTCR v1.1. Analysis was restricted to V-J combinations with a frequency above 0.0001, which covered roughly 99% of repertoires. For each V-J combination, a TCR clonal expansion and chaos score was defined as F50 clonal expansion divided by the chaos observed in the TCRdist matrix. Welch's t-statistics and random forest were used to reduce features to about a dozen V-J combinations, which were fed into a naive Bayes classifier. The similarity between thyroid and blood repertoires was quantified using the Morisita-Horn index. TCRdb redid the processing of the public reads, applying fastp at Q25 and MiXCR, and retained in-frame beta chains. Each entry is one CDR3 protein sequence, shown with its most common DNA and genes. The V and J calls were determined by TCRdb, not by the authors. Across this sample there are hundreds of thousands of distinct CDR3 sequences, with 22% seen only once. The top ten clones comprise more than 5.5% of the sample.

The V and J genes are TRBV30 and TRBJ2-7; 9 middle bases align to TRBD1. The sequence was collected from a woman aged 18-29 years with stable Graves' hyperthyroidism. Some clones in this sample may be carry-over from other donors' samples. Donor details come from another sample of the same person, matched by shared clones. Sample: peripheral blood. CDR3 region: CAWSLGQGNSKEQYF. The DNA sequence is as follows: TGTGCCTGGAGTCTAGGACAGGGGAACTCTAAAGAGCAGTACTTC.